The 29 T cell receptor beta chains reported below all come from one sample, sequenced in a study of human T cells and chemical hapten exposure. In TCRdb, the RACE reads were re-called with MiXCR into one record per CDR3 protein. The repertoire consists of approximately 320,000 distinct CDR3 sequences, with around 5.5% occurring once and the leading ten covering more than 8%. Time point meaning: pre-sensitization, week 0. Regarding treatment: therapeutic diphenylcyclopropenone sensitization with weekly scalp DPC. Material: whole blood, obtained in connection with sensitization to the hapten diphenylcyclopropenone (DPC). Receptor source: a woman in her late teens or twenties with alopecia areata. Some clones in this sample may be carry-over from other donors' samples.

This clonotype was seen a few times. V gene TRBV10-3 combines with J gene TRBJ1-3; weak D call: TRBD1 (5 bases). Germline values: CDR1 ENHRY, CDR2 SYGVKD. V dropped 10 bases and J dropped 2 bases, with 15 bases sitting between them. CDR3 length: 14 residues. As DNA, the CDR3 is TGTGCCACCCAACCCGGAGGGGCTGGAAACACCATATATTTT. Protein: CATQPGGAGNTIYF.

The rearrangement links TRBV6-1 to TRBJ1-3; no reliable D call. Germline assignment: CDR1 MNHNS and CDR2 SASEGT. This CDR3 comprises 14 residues. The V gene lost 2 bases and the J gene lost 0 bases, with 5 bases spanning the gap. The CDR3 protein is CASSEQYSGNTIYF. The DNA of the CDR3 is TGTGCCAGCAGTGAACAGTACTCTGGAAACACCATATATTTT.

This clonotype came up many times. One end of the junction varies from germline; a read error may be responsible. V gene TRBV5-1 combines with J gene TRBJ2-5; D ambiguous. The CDR3 loop spans 12 amino acids. Germline lookup yields CDR1 SGHRS and CDR2 YFSETQ. The DNA for the CDR3 is TGTGCCAGTTCCCTTTCGGGAGAGACCCAGTACTTC. Encoded protein: CASSLSGETQYF. Full variable domain (outside the CDR3, taken from reference TRBV5-1 and TRBJ2-5): KAGVTQTPRYLIKTRGQQVTLSCSPISGHRSVSWYQQTPGQGLQFLFEYFSETQRNKGNFPGRFSGRQFSNSRSEMNVSTLELGDSALYLCASSLSGETQYFGPGTRLLVL.

The chain links TRBV12-3 or TRBV12-4 to TRBJ2-5; 7 bases are a match to TRBD1. This CDR3 comprises 13 residues. Trimming at V came to 6 bases and at J to 4 bases, leaving 5 bases not matched to a gene. Written as DNA, the CDR3 is TGTGCCAGCAGACTAGGGGGCTCAGAGACCCAGTACTTC. Amino acids: CASRLGGSETQYF.

The chain links TRBV5-1 to TRBJ1-4; 9 bases match TRBD1. The CDR3 covers 15 residues. Germline lookup yields CDR1 SGHRS and CDR2 YFSETQ. Trimming removed 0 bases from V and 4 bases from J; junction bases left unmatched: 1. CDR3 nucleotides: TGCGCCAGCAGCTTGGTGGGACAGGGTAATGAAAAACTGTTTTTT. Translated, it gives CASSLVGQGNEKLFF.

This clonotype was observed many times. The rearrangement links TRBV12-3 or TRBV12-4 to TRBJ2-2, with a tentative D call TRBD2 (6 bases). The CDR3 covers 11 residues. Trimming left V 5 bases short and J 11 bases short, with 9 bases between. The CDR3 DNA reads TGTGCCAGCAGTGGGCGGGGCGAGCTGTTTTTT. As protein: CASSGRGELFF.

This clonotype was counted ten times or more. This chain uses TRBV6-5 with TRBJ1-2, with a weak D call TRBD1 (6 bases). CDR3 length: 15 amino acids. V lost 8 bases, J lost 3 bases, and 19 bases lay in between. The V gene's germline CDR1 is MNHEY and CDR2 SVGAGI. CDR3 region: CASAFRQEFDYGYTF. The CDR3 DNA follows: TGTGCCAGCGCGTTTCGACAGGAATTTGACTATGGCTACACCTTC.

This clonotype has a handful of counts. The chain carries TRBV20-1 and TRBJ2-1, with 8 bases lining up with TRBD2. The CDR3 consists of 14 residues. The V gene end was trimmed by 5 bases and the J gene end by 0 bases; junction bases not matched to a gene: 3. Germline values: CDR1 DFQATT, CDR2 SNEGSKA (reference sequence). For the CDR3, the DNA is TGCAGTGCTGAGCGGGGGAGCTCCTACAATGAGCAGTTCTTC. The encoded protein is CSAERGSSYNEQFF.

The chain uses TRBV12-3 or TRBV12-4 and TRBJ2-4; TRBD1 matches 7 bases. V shed 5 bases and J 6 bases; nucleotides not matched to a gene: 10. There are 15 residues in the CDR3. CDR3 DNA sequence: TGTGCCAGCAGTCCCTCAAGACAGGGCCCAAACATTCAGTACTTC. It translates to CASSPSRQGPNIQYF.

There are a few counts of this clonotype. The gene calls are TRBV10-3 and TRBJ2-7; no firm D call. CDR1 is ENHRY and CDR2 is SYGVKD in the germline V gene. V was clipped by 2 bases and J by 2 bases, with 13 bases between them. This CDR3 has 15 residues. The CDR3: CAISEPIGPTYEQYF. DNA for the CDR3: TGTGCCATCAGTGAGCCGATAGGACCGACCTACGAGCAGTACTTC.

This clonotype was seen at least ten times. The chain has TRBV11-2 and TRBJ2-5; D uncertain. There are 16 residues in the CDR3. Trimming took off 3 bases at V and 0 bases at J, with 14 bases between the two ends. In germline, CDR1 is SGHAT, CDR2 FQNNGV. The CDR3 DNA follows: TGTGCCAGCAGCTTGGCCCTTCCAGATAACCAAGAGACCCAGTACTTC. Protein product: CASSLALPDNQETQYF.

The gene calls are TRBV12-3 or TRBV12-4 and TRBJ2-7; 9 nucleotides match TRBD2. V lost 6 bases, J lost 7 bases, and 10 bases stayed unmatched. CDR3 length: 14 residues. CDR3 residues: CASRPSLAGSEQYF. The CDR3 DNA follows: TGTGCCAGCAGACCCAGCCTAGCGGGGTCGGAGCAGTACTTC.

In this sample, this clonotype turned up a few times. The chain couples TRBV11-1 to TRBJ1-3, with D unclear. V shed 3 bases and J shed 0 bases, with 6 bases lying between them. The CDR3 totals 14 residues. Germline-derived CDR1 and CDR2 are SGHAT and FQDESV (reference sequence). The CDR3 DNA follows: TGTGCCAGCAGCTTGGGTTACTCTGGAAACACCATATATTTT. This sequence encodes CASSLGYSGNTIYF.

This clonotype was picked up many times. The chain recombines TRBV11-2 with TRBJ1-5; no definite D call. The germline V gene has CDR1 SGHAT and CDR2 FQNNGV. Trimming removed 5 bases at V and 4 bases at J, with 9 bases between. CDR3 length: 13 amino acids. CDR3 region: CASSGNMNQPQHF. As DNA, the CDR3 is TGTGCCAGCAGCGGTAACATGAATCAGCCCCAGCATTTT.

This clonotype was seen a handful of times. This rearrangement joins TRBV29-1 to TRBJ1-5, with D possibly being TRBD1 (5 bases). The CDR3 runs to 14 residues. In germline, CDR1 is SQVTM, CDR2 ANQGSEA. V was shortened by 7 bases and J by 0 bases, with 13 bases between the two germline ends. CDR3 nucleotide sequence: TGCAGCGGCCCCCCCAGGGATAGCAATCAGCCCCAGCATTTT. It specifies CSGPPRDSNQPQHF.

This clonotype was seen ten or more times. The J gene is TRBJ1-1, the V gene TRBV11-2; a possible D gene is TRBD1 (6 bases). Germline values: CDR1 SGHAT, CDR2 FQNNGV. This CDR3 region has 15 residues. V shed 1 base and J shed 1 base, with 10 bases lying between them. The CDR3 spells CASSLAPDRNTEAFF. CDR3 in DNA: TGTGCCAGCAGCTTAGCTCCGGACAGGAACACTGAAGCTTTCTTT.

This clonotype was detected only a few times. An end of the junction does not agree with germline; a read error may underlie this. This sequence joins TRBV18 and TRBJ2-7, with TRBD1 matching 8 bases. CDR1 KGHSH and CDR2 LQKENI come from the germline V gene. The CDR3 runs 14 residues. The CDR3 spells CASSPPETGARSDF. DNA of the CDR3: TGTGCCAGCTCACCACCGGAGACAGGGGCACGCTCGGACTTC.

This clonotype was observed a handful of times. The chain is built from TRBV7-2 and TRBJ1-2; maybe TRBD1 (5 bases). Germline CDR1 and CDR2: SGHTA and FQGNSA. This CDR3 spans 15 amino acids. Trimming took off 3 bases at V and 2 bases at J, with 13 bases between the two ends. The CDR3 DNA sequence: TGTGCCAGCAGCTTGCGGCCCGACAGAAACTATGGCTACACCTTC. Translation gives CASSLRPDRNYGYTF.

Here the CDR3 DNA reads TGTGCCAGCAGCTTAGACAGCTATTACGAGCAGTACTTC. This encodes CASSLDSYYEQYF. This chain uses TRBV7-6 with TRBJ2-7; the D is unclear. Per the germline V gene, CDR1 is SGHVS and CDR2 is FNYEAQ. The length of the CDR3 is 13 residues. Trimming took off 1 base at V and 4 bases at J, with 8 bases between the two ends.

There are many counts of this clonotype. The chain joins TRBV10-3 to TRBJ1-6, with unresolved D. This CDR3 comprises 13 residues. The germline V gene has CDR1 ENHRY and CDR2 SYGVKD. V shed 6 bases and J shed 7 bases, with 10 bases lying between them. The CDR3 coding sequence is TGTGCCATCAGCCGGGCCGCAAATTCACCCCTCCACTTT. Translating gives CAISRAANSPLHF.

The chain joins TRBV12-3 or TRBV12-4 to TRBJ1-6; D remains unclear. The V end was cut by 2 bases, the J end by 8 bases, with 10 bases between. This CDR3 comprises 14 residues. CDR3 protein: CASSLSPNYSPLHF. The CDR3 DNA follows: TGTGCCAGCAGTTTAAGTCCGAATTATTCACCCCTCCACTTT.

This clonotype was detected many times. This chain links TRBV7-9 with TRBJ1-1, with D unclear. Trimming left V 1 base short and J 0 bases short, with 6 bases between. The CDR3 is 14 amino acids. From germline, CDR1 is SEHNR and CDR2 FQNEAQ (reference sequence). CDR3 in DNA: TGTGCCAGCAGCTTAGGTTCAGTGAACACTGAAGCTTTCTTT. It translates to CASSLGSVNTEAFF.

There are many counts of this clonotype. The rearrangement joins TRBV12-3 or TRBV12-4 to TRBJ1-2, with 7 bases aligning to TRBD1. The CDR3 length is 13 residues. The junction had 5 bases not matched to a gene; V was cut back by 6 bases and J by 4 bases. The chain's CDR3 is CASSQDRSYGYTF. CDR3 bases: TGTGCCAGCAGCCAGGACAGGAGCTATGGCTACACCTTC.

J is TRBJ2-2 and V is TRBV19; 11 bases agree with TRBD2. V lost 5 bases and J lost 5; bases outside the gene matches: 10. The CDR3 contains 17 residues. CDR1 and CDR2 (germline): LNHDA, SQIVND (reference sequence). DNA of the CDR3: TGTGCCAGTAGTTCTCGGACTAGCGGGCCACGGACCGGGGAGCTGTTTTTT. It codes for CASSSRTSGPRTGELFF.

The chain combines TRBV12-3 or TRBV12-4 with TRBJ1-5; D not certain. V was shortened by 4 bases and J by 4 bases, with 11 bases between the two germline ends. The CDR3 runs to 14 residues. CDR3 amino acids: CASSWDRWNQPQHF. CDR3 sequence (DNA): TGTGCCAGCAGTTGGGATCGCTGGAATCAGCCCCAGCATTTT.

This clonotype was observed many times. The chain is built from TRBV29-1 and TRBJ2-7, with 8 bases matching TRBD1. The CDR3 sequence is 16 residues long. Germline CDR1 and CDR2: SQVTM and ANQGSEA. V shed 6 bases and J 2 bases; nucleotides not matched to a gene: 15. The CDR3 DNA follows: TGCAGCGTGCAAAGGGTCGGGACAGGCGAAACCTACGAGCAGTACTTC. Encoded protein: CSVQRVGTGETYEQYF.

The chain recombines TRBV4-3 with TRBJ1-5, with D possibly TRBD1 on 5 matching bases. Looked up from germline, CDR1 is LGHNA and CDR2 is YSLEER. The ends were cut back, 0 bases at V and 5 bases at J, with 14 bases in the middle. CDR3 size: 16 residues. The CDR3 region is CASSQDPGLGDQPQHF. The CDR3 DNA reads as TGCGCCAGCAGCCAAGATCCGGGATTGGGGGATCAGCCCCAGCATTTT.

This clonotype was counted between two and nine times. The V gene is TRBV6-1, the J gene TRBJ2-4; tentatively, D is TRBD1 (6 bases). The CDR3 loop spans 14 amino acids. Looked up from germline, CDR1 is MNHNS and CDR2 is SASEGT. V lost 4 bases, J lost 5 bases, and 12 bases lay in between. The CDR3 DNA reads as TGTGCCAGCAGTGTAGGGGGTGGGGAAAACATTCAGTACTTC. Translation: CASSVGGGENIQYF.

There are many counts of this clonotype. The chain joins TRBV4-2 to TRBJ1-2; D unresolved. The germline V and J ends were trimmed by 3 bases and 7 bases, with 18 bases remaining between them. Germline V CDR1 and CDR2: LGHNA, YNFKEQ. The CDR3 is made up of 15 amino acids. Written as DNA, the CDR3 is TGTGCCAGCAGCCACAATAGGGTAGAGCCCTCTGGCTACACCTTC. Translation gives CASSHNRVEPSGYTF.